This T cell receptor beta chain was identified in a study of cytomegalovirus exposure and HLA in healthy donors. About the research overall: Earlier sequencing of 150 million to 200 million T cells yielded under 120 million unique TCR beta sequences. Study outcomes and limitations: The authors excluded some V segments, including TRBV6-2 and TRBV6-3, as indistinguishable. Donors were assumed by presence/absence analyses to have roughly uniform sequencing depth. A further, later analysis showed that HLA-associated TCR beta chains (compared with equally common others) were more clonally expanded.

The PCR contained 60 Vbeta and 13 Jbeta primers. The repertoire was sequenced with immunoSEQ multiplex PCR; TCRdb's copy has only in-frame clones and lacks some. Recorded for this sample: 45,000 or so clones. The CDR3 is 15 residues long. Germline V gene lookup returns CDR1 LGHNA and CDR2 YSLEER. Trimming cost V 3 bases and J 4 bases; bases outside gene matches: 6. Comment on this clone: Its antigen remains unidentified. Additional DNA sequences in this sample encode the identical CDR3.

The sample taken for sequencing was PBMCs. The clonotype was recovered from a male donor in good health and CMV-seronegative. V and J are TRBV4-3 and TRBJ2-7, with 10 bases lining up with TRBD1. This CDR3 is CASSHSGTGEYEQYF. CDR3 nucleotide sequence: TGCGCCAGCAGCCACAGCGGGACAGGGGAATACGAGCAGTACTTC.